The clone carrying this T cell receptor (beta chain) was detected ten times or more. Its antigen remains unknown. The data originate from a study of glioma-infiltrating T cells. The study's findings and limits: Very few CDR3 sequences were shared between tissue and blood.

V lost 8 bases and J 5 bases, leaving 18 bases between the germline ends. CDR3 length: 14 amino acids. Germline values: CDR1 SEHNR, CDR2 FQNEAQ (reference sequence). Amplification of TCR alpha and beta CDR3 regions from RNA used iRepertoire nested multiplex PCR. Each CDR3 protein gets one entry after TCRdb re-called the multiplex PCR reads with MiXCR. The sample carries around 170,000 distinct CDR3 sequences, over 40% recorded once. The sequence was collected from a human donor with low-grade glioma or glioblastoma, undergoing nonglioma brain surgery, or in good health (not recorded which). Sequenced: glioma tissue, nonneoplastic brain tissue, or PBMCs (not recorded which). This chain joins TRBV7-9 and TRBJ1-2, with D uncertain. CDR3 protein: CASGNPGADYGYTF. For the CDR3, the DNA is TGTGCCAGCGGTAACCCAGGCGCGGATTATGGCTACACCTTC.